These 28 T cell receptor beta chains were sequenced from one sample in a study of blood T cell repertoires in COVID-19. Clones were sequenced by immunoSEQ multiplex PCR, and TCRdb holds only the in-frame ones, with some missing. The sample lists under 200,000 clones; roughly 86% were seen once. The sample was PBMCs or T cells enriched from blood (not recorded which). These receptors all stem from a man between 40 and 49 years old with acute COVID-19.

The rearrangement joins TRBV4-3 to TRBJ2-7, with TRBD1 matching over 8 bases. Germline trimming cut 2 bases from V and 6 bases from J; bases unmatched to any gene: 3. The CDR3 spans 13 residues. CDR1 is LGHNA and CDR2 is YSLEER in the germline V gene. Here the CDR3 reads CASSQSGGSEQYF. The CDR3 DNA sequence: TGCGCCAGCAGCCAATCAGGGGGCAGCGAGCAGTACTTC.

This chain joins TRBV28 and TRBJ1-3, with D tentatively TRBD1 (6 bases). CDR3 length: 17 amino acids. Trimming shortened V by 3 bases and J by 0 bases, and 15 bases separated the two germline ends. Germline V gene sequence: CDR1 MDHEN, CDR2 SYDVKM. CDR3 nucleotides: TGTGCCAGCAGTTTCTCGGACAGACTCTACTCTGGAAACACCATATATTTT. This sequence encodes CASSFSDRLYSGNTIYF. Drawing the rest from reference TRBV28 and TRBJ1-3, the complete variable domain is DVKVTQSSRYLVKRTGEKVFLECVQDMDHENMFWYRQDPGLGLRLIYFSYDVKMKEKGDIPEGYSVSREKKERFSLILESASTNQTSMYLCASSFSDRLYSGNTIYFGEGSWLTVV.

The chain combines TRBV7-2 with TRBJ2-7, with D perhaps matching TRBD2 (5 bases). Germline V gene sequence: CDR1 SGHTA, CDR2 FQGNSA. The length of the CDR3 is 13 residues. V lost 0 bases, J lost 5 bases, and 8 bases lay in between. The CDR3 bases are TGTGCCAGCAGCTTAGCTGGGAGCGACGAGCAGTACTTC. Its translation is CASSLAGSDEQYF. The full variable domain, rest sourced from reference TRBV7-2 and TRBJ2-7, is GAGVSQSPSNKVTEKGKDVELRCDPISGHTALYWYRQSLGQGLEFLIYFQGNSAPDKSGLPSDRFSAERTGGSVSTLTIQRTQQEDSAVYLCASSLAGSDEQYFGPGTRLTVT.

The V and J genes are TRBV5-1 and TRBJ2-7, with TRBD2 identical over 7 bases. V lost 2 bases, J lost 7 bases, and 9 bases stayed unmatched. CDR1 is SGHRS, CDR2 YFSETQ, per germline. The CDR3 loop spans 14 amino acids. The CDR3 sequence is CASSFAGLGREQYF. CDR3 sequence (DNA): TGCGCCAGCAGCTTTGCGGGACTCGGGAGGGAGCAGTACTTC.

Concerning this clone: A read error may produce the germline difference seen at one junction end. DNA of the CDR3: TGTGCCAGGGGGGGGAACAGTGAAGCTTTCTTT. Its translation is CARGGNSEAFF. V gene TRBV2 combines with J gene TRBJ1-1; perhaps TRBD1 as D (5 bases). The CDR3 consists of 11 residues. Germline V CDR1 and CDR2: SNHLY, FYNNEI.

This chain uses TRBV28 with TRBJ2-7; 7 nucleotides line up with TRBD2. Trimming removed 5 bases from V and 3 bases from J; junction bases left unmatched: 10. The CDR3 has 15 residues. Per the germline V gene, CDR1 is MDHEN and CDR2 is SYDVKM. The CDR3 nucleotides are TGTGCCAGCAGTCTTGGACTAGTTTTTGACTACGAGCAGTACTTC. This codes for CASSLGLVFDYEQYF.

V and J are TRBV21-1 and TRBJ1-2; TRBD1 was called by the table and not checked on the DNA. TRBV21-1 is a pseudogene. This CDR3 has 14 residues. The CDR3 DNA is TGTGCCAGCAGCCCCAGACAGGGGGCCTATGGCTACACCTTC. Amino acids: CASSPRQGAYGYTF.

CDR3 protein: CARSQGTGKPLPYEQYF. CDR3 nucleotides: TGTGCCAGAAGCCAAGGGACAGGGAAGCCGCTGCCCTACGAGCAGTACTTC. This chain uses TRBV5-3 with TRBJ2-7; 9 positions match TRBD1. TRBV5-3 is an ORF, and what it does is uncertain. The J segment lost 2 bases and the V segment lost 4 bases, leaving 13 bases of the junction unmatched. CDR3 length equals 17 residues.

The CDR3 protein is CASSSLAGISYEQYF. In DNA, the CDR3 is TGTGCCAGCAGCTCTCTAGCGGGAATTTCCTACGAGCAGTACTTC. The chain uses TRBV11-2 and TRBJ2-7; 9 bases map to TRBD2. CDR3 size: 15 residues. The ends lost 4 bases at V and 1 base at J; junction bases unmatched: 5. Per germline, CDR1 SGHAT and CDR2 FQNNGV.

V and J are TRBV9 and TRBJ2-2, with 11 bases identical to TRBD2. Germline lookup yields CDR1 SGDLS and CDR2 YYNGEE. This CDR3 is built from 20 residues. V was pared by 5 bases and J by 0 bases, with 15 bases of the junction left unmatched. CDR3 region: CASSSGSRASGRSNTGELFF. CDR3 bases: TGTGCCAGCAGTTCTGGGTCCAGGGCTAGCGGGAGGTCGAACACCGGGGAGCTGTTTTTT.

As DNA, the CDR3 is TGTGCCAGCAGCGTAGGACAGGTGAATGAAAAACTGTTTTTT. Residues: CASSVGQVNEKLFF. This sequence joins TRBV9 and TRBJ1-4; possible D gene TRBD1, 6 bases. Deletions cut 0 bases from V and 5 bases from J, with 8 bases between. The CDR3 is 14 residues long. The germline gives CDR1 SGDLS, CDR2 YYNGEE.

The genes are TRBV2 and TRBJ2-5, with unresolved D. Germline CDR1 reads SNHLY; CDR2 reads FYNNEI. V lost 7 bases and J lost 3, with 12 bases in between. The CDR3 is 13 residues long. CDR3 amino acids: CASTKALEETQYF. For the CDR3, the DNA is TGTGCCAGCACTAAAGCCTTAGAAGAGACCCAGTACTTC.

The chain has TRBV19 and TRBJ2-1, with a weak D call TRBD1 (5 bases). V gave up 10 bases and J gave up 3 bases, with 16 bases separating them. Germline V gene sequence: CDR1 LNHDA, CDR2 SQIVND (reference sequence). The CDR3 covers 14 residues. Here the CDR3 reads CATRRWGLYNEQFF. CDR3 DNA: TGTGCCACCAGAAGGTGGGGCCTCTACAATGAGCAGTTCTTC.

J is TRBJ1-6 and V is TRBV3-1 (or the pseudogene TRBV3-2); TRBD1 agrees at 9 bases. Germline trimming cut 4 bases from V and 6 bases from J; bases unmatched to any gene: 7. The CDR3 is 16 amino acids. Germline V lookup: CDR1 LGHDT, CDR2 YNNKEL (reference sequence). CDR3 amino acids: CASSLNRQGGNSPLHF. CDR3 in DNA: TGTGCCAGCAGCCTAAACCGACAGGGGGGTAATTCACCCCTCCACTTT.

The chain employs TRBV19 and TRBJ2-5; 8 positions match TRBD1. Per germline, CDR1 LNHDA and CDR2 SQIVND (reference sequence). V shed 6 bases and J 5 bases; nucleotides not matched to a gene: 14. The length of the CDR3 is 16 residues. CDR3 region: CASRGPSRTGRETQYF. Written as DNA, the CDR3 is TGTGCCAGTAGAGGCCCTAGCCGGACAGGGAGGGAGACCCAGTACTTC.

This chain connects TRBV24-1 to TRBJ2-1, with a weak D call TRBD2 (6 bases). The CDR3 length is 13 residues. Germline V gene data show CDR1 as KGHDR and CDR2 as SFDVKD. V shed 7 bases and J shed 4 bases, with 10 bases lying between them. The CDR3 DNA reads TGTGCCACCAGCGGGACTTCGTACAATGAGCAGTTCTTC. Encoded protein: CATSGTSYNEQFF.

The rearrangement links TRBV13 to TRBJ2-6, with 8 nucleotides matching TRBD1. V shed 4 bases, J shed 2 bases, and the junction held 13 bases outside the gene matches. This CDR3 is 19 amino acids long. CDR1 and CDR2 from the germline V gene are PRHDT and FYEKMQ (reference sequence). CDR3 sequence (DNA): TGTGCCAGCAGCTCCGAGTGGGCAAAACAGGGGGCTGGGGCCAACGTCCTGACTTTC. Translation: CASSSEWAKQGAGANVLTF.

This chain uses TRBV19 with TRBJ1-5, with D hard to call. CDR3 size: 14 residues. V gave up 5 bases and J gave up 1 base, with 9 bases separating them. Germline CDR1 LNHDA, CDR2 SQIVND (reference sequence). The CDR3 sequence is CASSPSGSNQPQHF. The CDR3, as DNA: TGTGCCAGTAGTCCGTCGGGAAGCAATCAGCCCCAGCATTTT.

The CDR3 reads CASSLAPYGYTF. The CDR3, as DNA: TGTGCCAGCAGTTTGGCCCCCTATGGCTACACCTTC. The V gene is TRBV28, the J gene TRBJ1-2; no reliable D call. The V gene lost 3 bases and the J gene lost 4 bases, with 6 bases spanning the gap. The CDR3 sequence is 12 residues long. The germline gives CDR1 MDHEN, CDR2 SYDVKM.

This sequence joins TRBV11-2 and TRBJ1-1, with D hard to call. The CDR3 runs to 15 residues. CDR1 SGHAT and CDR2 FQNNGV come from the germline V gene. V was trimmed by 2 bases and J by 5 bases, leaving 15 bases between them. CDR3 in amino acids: CASSLSLGSVTEAFF. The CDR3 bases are TGTGCCAGCAGCTTAAGTTTGGGCTCCGTAACTGAAGCTTTCTTT. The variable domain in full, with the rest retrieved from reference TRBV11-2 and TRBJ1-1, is EAGVAQSPRYKIIEKRQSVAFWCNPISGHATLYWYQQILGQGPKLLIQFQNNGVVDDSQLPKDRFSAERLKGVDSTLKIQPAKLEDSAVYLCASSLSLGSVTEAFFGQGTRLTVV.

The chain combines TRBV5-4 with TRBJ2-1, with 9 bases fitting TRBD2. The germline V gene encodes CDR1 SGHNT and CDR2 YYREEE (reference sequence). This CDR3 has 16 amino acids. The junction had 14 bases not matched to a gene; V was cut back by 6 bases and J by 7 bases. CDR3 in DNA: TGTGCCAGCAACCTTCGGGGCGGGAGGGCCCGTAATGAGCAGTTCTTC. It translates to CASNLRGGRARNEQFF.

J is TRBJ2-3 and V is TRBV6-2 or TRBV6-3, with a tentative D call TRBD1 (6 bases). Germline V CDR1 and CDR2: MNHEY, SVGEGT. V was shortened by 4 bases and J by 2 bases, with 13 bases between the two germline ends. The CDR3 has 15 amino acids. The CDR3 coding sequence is TGTGCCAGCAGTTCCCGGACAGCCCTCACAGATACGCAGTATTTT. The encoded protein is CASSSRTALTDTQYF.

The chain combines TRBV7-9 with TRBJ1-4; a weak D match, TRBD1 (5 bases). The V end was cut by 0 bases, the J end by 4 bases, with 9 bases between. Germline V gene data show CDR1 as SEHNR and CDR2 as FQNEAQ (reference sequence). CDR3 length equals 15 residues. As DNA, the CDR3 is TGTGCCAGCAGCTTAGCAAGGGGATATAATGAAAAACTGTTTTTT. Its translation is CASSLARGYNEKLFF. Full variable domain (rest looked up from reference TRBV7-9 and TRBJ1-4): DTGVSQNPRHKITKRGQNVTFRCDPISEHNRLYWYRQTLGQGPEFLTYFQNEAQLEKSRLLSDRFSAERPKGSFSTLEIQRTEQGDSAMYLCASSLARGYNEKLFFGSGTQLSVL.

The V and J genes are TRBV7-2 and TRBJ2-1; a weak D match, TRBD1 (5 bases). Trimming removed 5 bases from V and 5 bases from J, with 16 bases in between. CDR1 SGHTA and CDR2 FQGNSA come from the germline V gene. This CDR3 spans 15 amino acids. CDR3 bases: TGTGCCAGCAGCCCTACGCTACTCAGGGACAATGAGCAGTTCTTC. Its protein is CASSPTLLRDNEQFF.

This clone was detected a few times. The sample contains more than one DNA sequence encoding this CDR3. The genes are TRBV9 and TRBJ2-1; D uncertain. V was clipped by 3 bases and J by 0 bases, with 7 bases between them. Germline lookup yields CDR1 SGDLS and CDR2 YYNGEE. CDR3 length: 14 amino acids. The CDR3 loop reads CASSARSSYNEQFF. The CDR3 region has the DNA TGTGCCAGCAGCGCTAGAAGCTCCTACAATGAGCAGTTCTTC.

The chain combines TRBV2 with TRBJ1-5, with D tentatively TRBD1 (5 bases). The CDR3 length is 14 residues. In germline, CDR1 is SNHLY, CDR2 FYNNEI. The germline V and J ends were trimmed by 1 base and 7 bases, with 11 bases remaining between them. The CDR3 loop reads CASSEVRGRQPQHF. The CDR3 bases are TGTGCCAGCAGTGAAGTTAGGGGCAGACAGCCCCAGCATTTT. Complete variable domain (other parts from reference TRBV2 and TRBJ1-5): EPEVTQTPSHQVTQMGQEVILRCVPISNHLYFYWYRQILGQKVEFLVSFYNNEISEKSEIFDDQFSVERPDGSNFTLKIRSTKLEDSAMYFCASSEVRGRQPQHFGDGTRLSIL.

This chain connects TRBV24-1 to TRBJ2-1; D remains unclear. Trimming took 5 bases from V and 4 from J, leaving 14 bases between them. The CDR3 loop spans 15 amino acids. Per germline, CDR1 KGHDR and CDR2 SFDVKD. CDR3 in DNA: TGTGCCACCAGTGGGGCGTTTCGACCTTACAATGAGCAGTTCTTC. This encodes CATSGAFRPYNEQFF.

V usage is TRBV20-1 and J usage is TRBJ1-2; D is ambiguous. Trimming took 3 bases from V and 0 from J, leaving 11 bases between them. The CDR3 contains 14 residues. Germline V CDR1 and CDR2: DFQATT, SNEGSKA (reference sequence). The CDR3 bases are TGCAGTGCTAGTTGGGCCCGTACTAACTATGGCTACACCTTC. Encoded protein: CSASWARTNYGYTF.